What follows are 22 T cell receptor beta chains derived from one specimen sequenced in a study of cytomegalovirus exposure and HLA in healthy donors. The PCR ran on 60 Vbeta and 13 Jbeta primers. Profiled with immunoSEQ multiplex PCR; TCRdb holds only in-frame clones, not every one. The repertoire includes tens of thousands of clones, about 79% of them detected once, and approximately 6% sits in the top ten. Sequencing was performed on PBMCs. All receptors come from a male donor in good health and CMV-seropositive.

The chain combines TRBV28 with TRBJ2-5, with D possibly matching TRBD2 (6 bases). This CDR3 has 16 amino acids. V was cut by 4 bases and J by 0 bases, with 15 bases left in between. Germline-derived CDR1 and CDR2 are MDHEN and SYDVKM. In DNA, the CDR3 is TGTGCCAGCAGTTCCCGGGTTGGGGGGAACCAAGAGACCCAGTACTTC. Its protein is CASSSRVGGNQETQYF.

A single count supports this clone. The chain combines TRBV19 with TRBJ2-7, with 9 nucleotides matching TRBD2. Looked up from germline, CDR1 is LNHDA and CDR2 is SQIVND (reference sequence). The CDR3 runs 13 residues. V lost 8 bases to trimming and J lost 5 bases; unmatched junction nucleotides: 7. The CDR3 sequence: CASGTGLADEQYF. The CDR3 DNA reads TGTGCCAGTGGCACGGGACTAGCAGACGAGCAGTACTTC. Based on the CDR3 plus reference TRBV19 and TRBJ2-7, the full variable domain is DGGITQSPKYLFRKEGQNVTLSCEQNLNHDAMYWYRQDPGQGLRLIYYSQIVNDFQKGDIAEGYSVSREKKESFPLTVTSAQKNPTAFYLCASGTGLADEQYFGPGTRLTVT.

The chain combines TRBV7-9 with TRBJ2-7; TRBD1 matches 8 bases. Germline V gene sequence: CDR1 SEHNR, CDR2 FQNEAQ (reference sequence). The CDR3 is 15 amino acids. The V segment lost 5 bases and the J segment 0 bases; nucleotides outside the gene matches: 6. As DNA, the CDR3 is TGTGCCAGCAGCCCCCGACAGGGGACCTCCTACGAGCAGTACTTC. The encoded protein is CASSPRQGTSYEQYF.

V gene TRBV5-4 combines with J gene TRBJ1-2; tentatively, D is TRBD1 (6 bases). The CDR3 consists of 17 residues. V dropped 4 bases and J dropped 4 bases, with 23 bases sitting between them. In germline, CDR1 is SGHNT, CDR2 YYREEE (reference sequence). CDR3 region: CASSGLAGALSGYGYTF. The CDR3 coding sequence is TGTGCCAGCAGCGGCCTTGCAGGGGCTCTTTCTGGCTATGGCTACACCTTC.

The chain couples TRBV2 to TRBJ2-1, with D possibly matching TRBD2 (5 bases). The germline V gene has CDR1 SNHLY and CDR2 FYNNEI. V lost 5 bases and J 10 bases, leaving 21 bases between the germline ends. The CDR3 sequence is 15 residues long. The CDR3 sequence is CASSPGASPLGEQFF. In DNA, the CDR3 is TGTGCCAGCAGTCCCGGAGCTAGCCCCCTGGGGGAGCAGTTCTTC.

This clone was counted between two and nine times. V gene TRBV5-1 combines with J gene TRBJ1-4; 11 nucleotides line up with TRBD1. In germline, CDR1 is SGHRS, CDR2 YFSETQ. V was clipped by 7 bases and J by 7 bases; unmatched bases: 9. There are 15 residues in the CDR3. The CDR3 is CASSLRGTGGEKLFF. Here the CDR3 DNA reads TGCGCCAGCTCACTCCGAGGGACAGGGGGTGAAAAACTGTTTTTT. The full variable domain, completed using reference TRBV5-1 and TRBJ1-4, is KAGVTQTPRYLIKTRGQQVTLSCSPISGHRSVSWYQQTPGQGLQFLFEYFSETQRNKGNFPGRFSGRQFSNSRSEMNVSTLELGDSALYLCASSLRGTGGEKLFFGSGTQLSVL.

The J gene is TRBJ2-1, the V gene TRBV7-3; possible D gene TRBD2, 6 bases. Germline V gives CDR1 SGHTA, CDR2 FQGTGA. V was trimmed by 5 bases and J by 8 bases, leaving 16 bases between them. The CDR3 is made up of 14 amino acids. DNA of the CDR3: TGTGCCAGCAGCCACGGGACTTCACGGGATGAGCAGTTCTTC. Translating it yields CASSHGTSRDEQFF.

For the CDR3, the DNA is TGTGCCAGCAGCTTAGTTAGGGGCCAGGGCAATCAGCCCCAGCATTTT. It specifies CASSLVRGQGNQPQHF. The chain uses TRBV7-8 and TRBJ1-5; D perhaps matches TRBD1 (5 bases). The germline gives CDR1 SGHVS, CDR2 FQNEAQ. This CDR3 comprises 16 residues. The V gene lost 1 base and the J gene lost 2 bases, with 12 bases spanning the gap.

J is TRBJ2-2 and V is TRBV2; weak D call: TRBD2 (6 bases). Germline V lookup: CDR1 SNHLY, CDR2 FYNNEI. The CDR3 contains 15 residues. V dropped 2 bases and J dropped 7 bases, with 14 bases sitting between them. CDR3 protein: CASSEIGRGDGELFF. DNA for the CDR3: TGTGCCAGCAGTGAAATAGGGCGGGGAGACGGGGAGCTGTTTTTT.

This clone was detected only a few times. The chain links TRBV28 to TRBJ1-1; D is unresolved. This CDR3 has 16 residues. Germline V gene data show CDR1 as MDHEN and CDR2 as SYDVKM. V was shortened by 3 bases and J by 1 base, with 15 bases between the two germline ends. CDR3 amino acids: CASSFPSAGSNTEAFF. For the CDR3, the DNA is TGTGCCAGCAGTTTTCCTTCGGCGGGATCGAACACTGAAGCTTTCTTT.

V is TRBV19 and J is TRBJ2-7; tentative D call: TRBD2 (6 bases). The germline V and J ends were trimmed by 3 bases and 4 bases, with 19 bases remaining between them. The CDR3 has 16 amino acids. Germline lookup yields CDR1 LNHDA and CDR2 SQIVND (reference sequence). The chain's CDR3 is CASSIAGMSGGYEQYF. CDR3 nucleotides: TGTGCCAGTAGTATCGCGGGGATGTCCGGTGGTTACGAGCAGTACTTC.

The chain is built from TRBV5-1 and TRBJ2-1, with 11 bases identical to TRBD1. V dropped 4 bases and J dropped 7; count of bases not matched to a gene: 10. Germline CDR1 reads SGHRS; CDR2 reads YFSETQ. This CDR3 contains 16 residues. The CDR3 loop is CASSSHSGDRGNEQFF. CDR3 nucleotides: TGCGCCAGCAGCAGCCACTCCGGGGACAGGGGGAATGAGCAGTTCTTC.

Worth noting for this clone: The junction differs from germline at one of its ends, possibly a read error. The CDR3 loop is CASSPRQGYHEQFF. The CDR3 DNA follows: TGTGCCAGCAGCCCCCGACAGGGCTACCATGAGCAGTTCTTC. The chain combines TRBV11-2 with TRBJ2-1; 7 positions match TRBD1. Germline CDR1 reads SGHAT; CDR2 reads FQNNGV. This CDR3 has 14 amino acids.

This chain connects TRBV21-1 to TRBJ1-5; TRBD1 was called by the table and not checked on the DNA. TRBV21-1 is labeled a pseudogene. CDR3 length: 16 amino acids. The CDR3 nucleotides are TGTGCCAGCTCGAAGAGGCCCCAGGGCGGCAATCAGCCCCAGCATTTT. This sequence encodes CASSKRPQGGNQPQHF.

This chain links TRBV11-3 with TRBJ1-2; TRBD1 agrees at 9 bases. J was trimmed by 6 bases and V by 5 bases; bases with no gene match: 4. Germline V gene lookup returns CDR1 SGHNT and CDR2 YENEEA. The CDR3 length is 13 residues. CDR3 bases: TGTGCCAGCAGCGGGGGACAGGGAGATGGCTACACCTTC. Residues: CASSGGQGDGYTF. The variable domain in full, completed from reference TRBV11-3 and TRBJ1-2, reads EAGVVQSPRYKIIEKKQPVAFWCNPISGHNTLYWYLQNLGQGPELLIRYENEEAVDDSQLPKDRFSAERLKGVDSTLKIQPAELGDSAVYLCASSGGQGDGYTFGSGTRLTVV.

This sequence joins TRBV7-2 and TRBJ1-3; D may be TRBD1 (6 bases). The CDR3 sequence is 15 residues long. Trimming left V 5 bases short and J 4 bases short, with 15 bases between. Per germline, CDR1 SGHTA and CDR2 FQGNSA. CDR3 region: CASSPMGGLGNTIYF. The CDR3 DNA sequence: TGTGCCAGCAGCCCGATGGGGGGGCTAGGAAACACCATATATTTT.

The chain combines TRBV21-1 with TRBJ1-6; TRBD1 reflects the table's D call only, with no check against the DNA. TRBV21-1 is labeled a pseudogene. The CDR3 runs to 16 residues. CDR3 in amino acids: CASSKYRVWQNSPLHF. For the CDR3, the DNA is TGTGCCAGCAGCAAGTACAGGGTTTGGCAGAATTCACCCCTCCACTTT.

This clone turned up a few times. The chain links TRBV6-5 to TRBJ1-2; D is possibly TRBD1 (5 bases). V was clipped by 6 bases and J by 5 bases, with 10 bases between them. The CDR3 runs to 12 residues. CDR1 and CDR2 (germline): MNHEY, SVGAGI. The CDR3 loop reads CASRGLGYGYTF. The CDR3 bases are TGTGCCAGCAGGGGGCTGGGGTATGGCTACACCTTC.

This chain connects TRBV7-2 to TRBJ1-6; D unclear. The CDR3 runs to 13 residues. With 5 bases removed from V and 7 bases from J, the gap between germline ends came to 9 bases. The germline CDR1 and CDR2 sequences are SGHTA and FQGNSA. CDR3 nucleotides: TGTGCCAGCAGCCCCCAGGAAAATTCACCCCTCCACTTT. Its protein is CASSPQENSPLHF.

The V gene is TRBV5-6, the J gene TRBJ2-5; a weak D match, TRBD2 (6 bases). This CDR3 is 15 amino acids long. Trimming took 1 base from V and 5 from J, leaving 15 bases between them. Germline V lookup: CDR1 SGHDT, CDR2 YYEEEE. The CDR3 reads CASSLRTRRGETQYF. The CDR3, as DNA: TGTGCCAGCAGCTTGAGGACACGGAGGGGTGAGACCCAGTACTTC.

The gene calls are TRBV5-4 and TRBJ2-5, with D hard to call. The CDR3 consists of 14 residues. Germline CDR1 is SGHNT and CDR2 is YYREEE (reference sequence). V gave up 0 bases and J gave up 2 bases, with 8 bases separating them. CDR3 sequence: CASSLGLVQETQYF. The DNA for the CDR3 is TGTGCCAGCAGCTTGGGGCTAGTGCAAGAGACCCAGTACTTC.

The CDR3, as DNA: TGTGCCAGCAGTTACTCCAGGGACAGGGAGGCTTTCTTT. Translated: CASSYSRDREAFF. This rearrangement joins TRBV6-5 to TRBJ1-1; 9 bases are a match to TRBD1. The CDR3 is 13 residues long. With 0 bases clipped from V and 11 bases from J, the junction kept 4 bases outside the gene matches. The germline CDR1 and CDR2 sequences are MNHEY and SVGAGI.